The sequence of this T cell receptor (beta chain) was determined in a study of blood T cell repertoires in COVID-19. J lost 8 bases, V lost 4 bases, and 9 bases had no gene match. Germline CDR1 and CDR2: SGHRS and YFSETQ. There are 16 residues in the CDR3. Original data processing: Estimated nucleated cell counts came from reference gene primer amplification. The table came from immunoSEQ multiplex PCR; TCRdb's copy has only in-frame clones and leaves some out. The V and J calls and clone size are taken from that table; D and trimming were inferred from the DNA. The sample shows more than 85,000 clones, roughly 80% of them seen only once.

The clonotype comes from a woman older than 75 with acute or convalescent COVID-19. The sequenced material came from peripheral blood. The chain has TRBV5-1 and TRBJ2-1; 13 bases agree with TRBD2. The CDR3, as DNA: TGCGCCAGCAGCGTACTAGCGGGAGGGCCCTCGGATGAGCAGTTCTTC. Translated: CASSVLAGGPSDEQFF.